This T cell receptor (beta chain) derives from a study of blood T cells in healthy people across ages. V lost 5 bases and J 4 bases, leaving 17 bases between the germline ends. There are 15 residues in the CDR3. The germline V gene encodes CDR1 SGHDT and CDR2 YYEEEE. The sample holds many counts of this clonotype. A sample-barcoded 5' primer and a J-beta primer mix were used in a second PCR of about 7 to 12 cycles. Every cDNA molecule bore a tag from a template-switch adaptor containing 12 random nucleotides. Using its own MiXCR run on the 5' RACE reads, TCRdb lists one record per CDR3 protein. The repertoire consists of about 1.1 million distinct CDR3 sequences, with more than 30% occurring once and the leading ten covering around 14%. Individuals who donated were healthy Caucasians from Russia aged roughly 6 to 100. Every participating donor contributed 8 to 10 milliliters of peripheral blood through a draw. Isolated per sample were at least 6 million PBMCs.

This chain joins TRBV5-6 and TRBJ2-3, with D unclear. This receptor was obtained from a man aged 18 to 29 in good health. Sequencing was done on a sample of blood. DNA of the CDR3: TGTGCCAGCAGTACGGACGAGCGTGGGGCAGATACGCAGTATTTT. Protein: CASSTDERGADTQYF.